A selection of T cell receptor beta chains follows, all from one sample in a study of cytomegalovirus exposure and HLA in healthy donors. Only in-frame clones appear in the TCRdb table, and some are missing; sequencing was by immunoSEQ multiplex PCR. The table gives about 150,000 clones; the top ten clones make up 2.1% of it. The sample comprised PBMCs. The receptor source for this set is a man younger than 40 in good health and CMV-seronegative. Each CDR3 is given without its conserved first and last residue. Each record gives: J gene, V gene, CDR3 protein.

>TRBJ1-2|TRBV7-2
ASSLRQDGYT
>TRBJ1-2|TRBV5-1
ASSLGRDRANYGYT
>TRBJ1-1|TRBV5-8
ASSWENLNTEAF
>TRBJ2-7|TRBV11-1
ASSLGTTYEQY
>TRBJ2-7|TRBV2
ASSEELGHEQY
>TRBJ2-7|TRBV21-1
ASSKGNSPPYEQY
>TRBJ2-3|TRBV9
ASSVGLAGATGMQY
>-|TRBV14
ASSPIPGLAAKTDSYEQY
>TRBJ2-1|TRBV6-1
ASSERLAGGGYNEQF
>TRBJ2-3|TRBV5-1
ASRIAGVRDTQY
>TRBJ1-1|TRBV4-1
ASSQEGTGRTEAF
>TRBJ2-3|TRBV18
ASSLRLAGGAGGDTQY
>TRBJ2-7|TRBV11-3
ASSPGQTEQY
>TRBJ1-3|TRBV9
ASSVRTGGRGNTIY
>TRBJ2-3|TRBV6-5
ASSSPGTDTQY
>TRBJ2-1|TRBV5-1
ASSNGQGASLSYNEQF
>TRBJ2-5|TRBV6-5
ASSETSGGTQY
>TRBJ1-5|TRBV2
ASLGQTNQPQH
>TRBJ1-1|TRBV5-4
ASSSTGLGTEAF
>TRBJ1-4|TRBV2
ASSAGPIQRLF
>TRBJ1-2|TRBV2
ASRERFVAGGQRKYGYT
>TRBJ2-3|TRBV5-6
ASSVPFLTSTDTQY
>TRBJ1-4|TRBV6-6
ASSYPDRANEKLF
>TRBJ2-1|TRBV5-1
ASSLFLAGGDQF
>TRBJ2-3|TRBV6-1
ASRDRGHTTDTQY
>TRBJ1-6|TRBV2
ASSGGSVNSPLH
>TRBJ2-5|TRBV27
ASSGTRGGSETQY
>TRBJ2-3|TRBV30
AWSRGRGTDTQY
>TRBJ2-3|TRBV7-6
ASSPRELAGSKGDTQY
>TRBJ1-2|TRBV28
ASSFGAGHYGYT
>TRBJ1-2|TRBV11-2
ASSLSRASLYGYT
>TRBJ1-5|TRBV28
ASSLVGQPNQPQH